This T cell receptor beta chain was recorded in a study of response to subunit inactivated influenza vaccine. The V and J ends lost 1 base and 2 bases respectively, with 8 bases between them. The CDR3 sequence is 14 residues long. The germline CDR1 and CDR2 sequences are MGHRA and YSYEKL. TCRdb redid the calling of the RT-PCR reads with MiXCR, one entry per CDR3 protein. Among about 190,000 distinct CDR3 sequences listed, around an eighth were seen once. Study outcomes and limitations: The authors proposed limited new T cell recruitment per seasonal influenza vaccination.

This clonotype was detected only a few times. Its target is not known. Here the sequenced sample was CD8+ T cells sorted from PBMCs, taken 5 to 6 days after vaccination. This TCR was recovered from a middle-aged man who received an inactivated influenza vaccine. The genes are TRBV4-1 and TRBJ2-5; D possibly corresponds to TRBD2 (6 bases). CDR3 DNA: TGCGCCAGCAGCCAAGCGGACTATCAAGAGACCCAGTACTTC. Amino acid sequence: CASSQADYQETQYF.